The rows below give T cell receptor beta chains drawn from one sample of a study of blood T cell repertoires in COVID-19. This table comes from immunoSEQ multiplex PCR, and its TCRdb copy is limited to in-frame clones, with some not included. The table lists under 350,000 clones, just over 85% of them singletons. Material: PBMCs or T cells enriched from blood (not recorded which). Receptor source: a woman between 40 and 50 years old with acute COVID-19. CDR3s include the opening cysteine and the closing phenylalanine or tryptophan. The order of the fields is CDR3 length, V gene, clone size, D gene, J gene, CDR3 DNA, CDR3 protein. A D gene is named only where the DNA matches it firmly. Clone size appears in some rows only: once, few, many, or a class for an expanded clone.

CDR3 length: 15
V gene: TRBV6-4
clone size: .
D gene: TRBD2
J gene: TRBJ2-1
CDR3 DNA: TGTGCCAGCAGCGCGACTAGCGGGAGTTACAATGAGCAGTTCTTC
CDR3 protein: CASSATSGSYNEQFF

CDR3 length: 14
V gene: TRBV6-5
clone size: .
D gene: TRBD1
J gene: TRBJ2-7
CDR3 DNA: TGTGCCAGCAGGCGGGACAGGCCTTCCTACGAGCAGTACTTC
CDR3 protein: CASRRDRPSYEQYF

CDR3 length: 15
V gene: TRBV3-1/TRBV3-2
clone size: .
D gene: .
J gene: TRBJ2-2
CDR3 DNA: TGTGCCAGCAGCCAATATGACAGGAACACCGGGGAGCTGTTTTTT
CDR3 protein: CASSQYDRNTGELFF

CDR3 length: 15
V gene: TRBV3-1/TRBV3-2
clone size: .
D gene: .
J gene: TRBJ2-4
CDR3 DNA: TGTGCCAGCAGCCCGATCGGACAAACCAAAAACATTCAGTACTTC
CDR3 protein: CASSPIGQTKNIQYF

CDR3 length: 14
V gene: TRBV19
clone size: .
D gene: .
J gene: TRBJ1-2
CDR3 DNA: TGTGCCAGTAGTATAGGAGGTTCCTCCTATGGCTACACCTTC
CDR3 protein: CASSIGGSSYGYTF

CDR3 length: 14
V gene: TRBV27
clone size: few
D gene: TRBD1
J gene: TRBJ1-4
CDR3 DNA: TGTGCCAGCGGAAGACAGGGGGCGGTCGAAAAACTGTTTTTT
CDR3 protein: CASGRQGAVEKLFF

CDR3 length: 12
V gene: TRBV2
clone size: .
D gene: .
J gene: TRBJ2-7
CDR3 DNA: TGTGCCAGCAGGAAAACAGGGTACGAGCAGTACTTC
CDR3 protein: CASRKTGYEQYF

CDR3 length: 17
V gene: TRBV29-1
clone size: .
D gene: TRBD2
J gene: TRBJ2-1
CDR3 DNA: TGCAGCGTTGCCGGACTAGCGGGACTCGGGGATTACAATGAGCAGTTCTTC
CDR3 protein: CSVAGLAGLGDYNEQFF

CDR3 length: 17
V gene: TRBV5-1
clone size: .
D gene: TRBD2
J gene: TRBJ2-2
CDR3 DNA: TGCGCCAGCAGACGGCTAGCGGGACCTGGGGACACCGGGGAGCTGTTTTTT
CDR3 protein: CASRRLAGPGDTGELFF

CDR3 length: 16
V gene: TRBV5-4
clone size: .
D gene: TRBD1
J gene: TRBJ2-2
CDR3 DNA: TGTGCCAGCAGCTTCAACACAGGGGGCAGTGGCGGGGAGCTGTTTTTT
CDR3 protein: CASSFNTGGSGGELFF

CDR3 length: 18
V gene: TRBV15
clone size: .
D gene: .
J gene: TRBJ1-4
CDR3 DNA: TGTGCCACCAGCAGAGATGCAGGGCTTATTGGAAGTGGTGAAAAACTGTTTTTT
CDR3 protein: CATSRDAGLIGSGEKLFF

CDR3 length: 14
V gene: TRBV7-2
clone size: .
D gene: .
J gene: TRBJ1-4
CDR3 DNA: TGTGCCAGCAGCTTAGGGTCAGGGATTGAAAAACTGTTTTTT
CDR3 protein: CASSLGSGIEKLFF

CDR3 length: 17
V gene: TRBV19
clone size: once
D gene: .
J gene: TRBJ2-2
CDR3 DNA: TGTGCCAGTAGTATGGGACAACTCAACGCGAACACCGGGGAGCTGTTTTTT
CDR3 protein: CASSMGQLNANTGELFF

CDR3 length: 15
V gene: TRBV7-2
clone size: few
D gene: TRBD2
J gene: TRBJ2-7
CDR3 DNA: TGTGCCAGCAGCTTTGGGACTAGCGGCATCTACGAGCAGTACTTC
CDR3 protein: CASSFGTSGIYEQYF

CDR3 length: 15
V gene: TRBV7-9
clone size: .
D gene: .
J gene: TRBJ2-2
CDR3 DNA: TGTGCCAGCAGCTCCCTTCTAACGGGGACCGGGGAGCTGTTTTTT
CDR3 protein: CASSSLLTGTGELFF

CDR3 length: 16
V gene: TRBV11-2
clone size: .
D gene: TRBD1
J gene: TRBJ1-6
CDR3 DNA: TGTGCCAGCAGCATCCGGGACAGGGGGCCGAATTCACCCCTCCACTTT
CDR3 protein: CASSIRDRGPNSPLHF

CDR3 length: 14
V gene: TRBV29-1
clone size: .
D gene: TRBD1
J gene: TRBJ1-2
CDR3 DNA: TGCAGCGTTGGACGGACAGGGTTTAACTATGGCTACACCTTC
CDR3 protein: CSVGRTGFNYGYTF

CDR3 length: 15
V gene: TRBV6-5
clone size: .
D gene: TRBD2
J gene: TRBJ2-5
CDR3 DNA: TGTGCCAGCACCGGACTAGCGGGGATTAAAGAGACCCAGTACTTC
CDR3 protein: CASTGLAGIKETQYF

CDR3 length: 15
V gene: TRBV10-3
clone size: .
D gene: TRBD1
J gene: TRBJ1-2
CDR3 DNA: TGTGCCATCAGTGAGCCCGACAGGGGGCCGGAGGGCTACACCTTC
CDR3 protein: CAISEPDRGPEGYTF

CDR3 length: 18
V gene: TRBV27
clone size: .
D gene: .
J gene: TRBJ2-6
CDR3 DNA: TGTGCCAGCAGTCAAATTCCGCATTCCGGGTCTGGGGCCAACGTCCTGACTTTC
CDR3 protein: CASSQIPHSGSGANVLTF

CDR3 length: 15
V gene: TRBV7-2
clone size: .
D gene: TRBD1
J gene: TRBJ2-2
CDR3 DNA: TGTGCCAGCAGCTTATTGACAGGGGGCACCGGGGAGCTGTTTTTT
CDR3 protein: CASSLLTGGTGELFF

CDR3 length: 14
V gene: TRBV5-1
clone size: .
D gene: TRBD1
J gene: TRBJ2-1
CDR3 DNA: TGCGCCAGCAGCCCGGGACAGGGTGGCAATGAGCAGTTCTTC
CDR3 protein: CASSPGQGGNEQFF

CDR3 length: 12
V gene: TRBV5-1
clone size: .
D gene: TRBD2
J gene: TRBJ2-3
CDR3 DNA: TGCGCCAGCAGCTTGAGGGGAGGGGCGCAGTATTTT
CDR3 protein: CASSLRGGAQYF

CDR3 length: 16
V gene: TRBV6-1
clone size: .
D gene: .
J gene: TRBJ1-3
CDR3 DNA: TGTGCCAGCAGTGAAAGGGGGGGTAACTCTGGAAACACCATATATTTT
CDR3 protein: CASSERGGNSGNTIYF

CDR3 length: 14
V gene: TRBV4-1
clone size: .
D gene: .
J gene: TRBJ1-2
CDR3 DNA: TGCGCCAGCAGCCAAGATGGCGGATACTATGGCTACACCTTC
CDR3 protein: CASSQDGGYYGYTF

CDR3 length: 15
V gene: TRBV27
clone size: .
D gene: TRBD1
J gene: TRBJ2-7
CDR3 DNA: TGTGCCAGCTGTCGGAGCGGGACAGGGACCTACGAGCAGTACTTC
CDR3 protein: CASCRSGTGTYEQYF

CDR3 length: 16
V gene: TRBV27
clone size: .
D gene: TRBD1
J gene: TRBJ1-6
CDR3 DNA: TGTGCCAGCCGACCTCCGACAGGGAATCCAAATTCACCCCTCCACTTT
CDR3 protein: CASRPPTGNPNSPLHF

CDR3 length: 13
V gene: TRBV19
clone size: once
D gene: .
J gene: TRBJ1-2
CDR3 DNA: TGTGCCAGTAGTATAGAGGGGGCTGGCGGCTACACCTTC
CDR3 protein: CASSIEGAGGYTF

CDR3 length: 14
V gene: TRBV7-2
clone size: few
D gene: .
J gene: TRBJ2-7
CDR3 DNA: TGTGCCAGCAGCCCAACTGGGGCACACTACGAGCAGTACTTC
CDR3 protein: CASSPTGAHYEQYF

CDR3 length: 15
V gene: TRBV9
clone size: once
D gene: TRBD1
J gene: TRBJ2-3
CDR3 DNA: TGTGCCAGCTCAGGACAGGGGAGCTCCACAGATACGCAGTATTTT
CDR3 protein: CASSGQGSSTDTQYF

CDR3 length: 16
V gene: TRBV2
clone size: .
D gene: TRBD1
J gene: TRBJ2-5
CDR3 DNA: TGTGCCAGCAGCGGGGCTACCGGGACAGGTCAAGAGACCCAGTACTTC
CDR3 protein: CASSGATGTGQETQYF

CDR3 length: 11
V gene: TRBV6-5
clone size: .
D gene: .
J gene: TRBJ1-4
CDR3 DNA: TGTGCCAGCAGCCTAACAGGGAAACTGTTTTTT
CDR3 protein: CASSLTGKLFF

CDR3 length: 15
V gene: TRBV7-2
clone size: .
D gene: .
J gene: TRBJ2-1
CDR3 DNA: TGTGCCAGCAGCCCCGACTACGGTCCCTACAATGAGCAGTTCTTC
CDR3 protein: CASSPDYGPYNEQFF

CDR3 length: 14
V gene: TRBV9
clone size: .
D gene: .
J gene: TRBJ2-7
CDR3 DNA: TGTGCCAGCAGTACAGGGAATATAATCTACGAGCAGTACTTC
CDR3 protein: CASSTGNIIYEQYF

CDR3 length: 15
V gene: TRBV27
clone size: .
D gene: TRBD1
J gene: TRBJ1-2
CDR3 DNA: TGTGCCAGCAGTTCCACCGGGACAGGAAGCTATGGCTACACCTTC
CDR3 protein: CASSSTGTGSYGYTF

CDR3 length: 16
V gene: TRBV18
clone size: .
D gene: .
J gene: TRBJ1-2
CDR3 DNA: TGTGCCAGCTCACCTGAAACTACCGGGACAACTTATGGCTACACCTTC
CDR3 protein: CASSPETTGTTYGYTF